Detailed here is one T cell receptor (beta chain). Its target is not known. The sample is drawn from a study of T cell responses to AZD1222 COVID-19 vaccine. Sequencing was performed with immunoSEQ multiplex PCR; in TCRdb, only in-frame clones are kept and a portion is missing. The sample lists tens of thousands of clones; 65% to 90% were seen once. Study results and limitations: Recipients of two AZD1222 doses showed rising Spike-specific TCR breadth and depth. Seropositive status at baseline applied to only six AZD1222 recipients. Nearly half of spike-specific TCRs reportedly go after variant regions that carry no mutations. The sample set comprised mostly white British donors with more females, and clonal diversity was possibly underestimated.

This specimen was peripheral blood, taken on day 0 of AZD1222 vaccination. The receptor was derived from an adult in good health.

In DNA, the CDR3 is TGTGCCACCGGGGGACTAGCGGGAAAGGGTGAGCAGTTCTTC. Protein: CATGGLAGKGEQFF. The rearrangement links TRBV6-5 to TRBJ2-1; 13 bases match TRBD2. There are 14 residues in the CDR3. The ends lost 10 bases at V and 9 bases at J; junction bases unmatched: 9. CDR1 and CDR2 from the germline V gene are MNHEY and SVGAGI.